This T cell receptor (beta chain) was sequenced during a study of T cell repertoires in cytomegalovirus infection. Background on the study: Well-studied HLA-B-restricted CMV epitopes were used in the study alongside recently identified HLA-C-restricted ones. An indication of both CMV infection and matching HLA type came from public TCR beta signatures. Overall study results and limits: Ex vivo, HLA-C-restricted CMV-specific TCR beta clonotypes prevailed over the rest of the response. Of the TCR beta families, the public ones yielded a cumulative frequency that identified carriers of CMV plus the relevant HLA.

In TCRdb, the reads were re-called with MiXCR into one record per CDR3 protein. In the table there are around 430,000 distinct CDR3 sequences, approximately 46% of which are singletons. V gave up 6 bases and J gave up 3 bases, with 15 bases separating them. The CDR3 has 15 residues. Germline CDR1 is SGHVS and CDR2 is FQNEAQ. For this clonotype: Its specificity is unknown.

The rearrangement links TRBV7-8 to TRBJ1-5; unclear D gene. This clonotype was obtained from a human donor in good health (CMV status not recorded). Some clones in this sample may be carry-over from other donors' samples. Sequenced here: cultured PBMCs, sampled from culture after CMV antigen stimulation. The CDR3 loop is CASSPQDGVNQPQHF. The CDR3 DNA is TGTGCCAGCAGTCCCCAGGACGGGGTCAATCAGCCCCAGCATTTT.